This T cell receptor (beta chain) was identified in a study of blood T cell repertoires in COVID-19. Study background: T cells, B-cell-depleted T cells, or PBMCs supplied cDNA or gDNA.

V gave up 2 bases and J gave up 5 bases; unmatched junction bases: 1. The CDR3 totals 15 residues. Germline CDR1 reads SEHNR; CDR2 reads FQNEAQ (reference sequence). Per the authors' pipeline: Nucleated cell number was recorded as an estimate derived from reference gene primer amplification. Only in-frame clones appear in the TCRdb table, and some are missing; sequencing was by immunoSEQ multiplex PCR. Clone size and V and J calls were adopted from that table, with D and trimming inferred from the DNA. Of about 200,000 clones in the sample, about nine tenths were seen once. The rearrangement uses TRBV7-9 and TRBJ2-1, with 12 nucleotides matching TRBD2. This receptor was identified in a woman aged 30 to 39 who had recovered from COVID-19. Sequencing input: PBMCs or T cells enriched from blood (not recorded which). CDR3 in DNA: TGTGCCAGCAGCTTACTAGCGGGGGGGAACAATGAGCAGTTCTTC. This codes for CASSLLAGGNNEQFF.